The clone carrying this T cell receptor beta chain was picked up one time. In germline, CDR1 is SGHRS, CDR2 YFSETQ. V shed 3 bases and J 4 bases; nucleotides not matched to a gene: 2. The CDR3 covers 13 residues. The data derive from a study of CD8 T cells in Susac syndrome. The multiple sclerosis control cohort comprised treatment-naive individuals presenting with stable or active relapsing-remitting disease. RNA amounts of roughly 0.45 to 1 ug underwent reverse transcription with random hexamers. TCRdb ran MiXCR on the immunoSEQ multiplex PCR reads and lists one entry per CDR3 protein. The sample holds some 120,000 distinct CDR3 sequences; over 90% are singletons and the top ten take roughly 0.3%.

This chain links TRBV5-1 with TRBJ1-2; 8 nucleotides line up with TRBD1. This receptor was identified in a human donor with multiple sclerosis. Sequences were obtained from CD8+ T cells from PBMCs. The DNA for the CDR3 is TGCGCCAGCAGCTCAGACAGGGGCTATGGCTACACCTTC. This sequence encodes CASSSDRGYGYTF.